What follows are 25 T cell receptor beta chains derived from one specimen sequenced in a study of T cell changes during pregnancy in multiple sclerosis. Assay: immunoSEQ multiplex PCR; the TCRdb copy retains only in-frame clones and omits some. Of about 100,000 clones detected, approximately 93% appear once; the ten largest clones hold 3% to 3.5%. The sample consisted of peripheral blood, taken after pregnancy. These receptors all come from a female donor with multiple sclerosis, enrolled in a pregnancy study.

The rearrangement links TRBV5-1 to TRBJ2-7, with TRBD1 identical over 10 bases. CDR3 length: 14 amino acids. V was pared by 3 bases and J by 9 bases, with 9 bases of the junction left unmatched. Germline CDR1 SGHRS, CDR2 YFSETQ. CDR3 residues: CASSSPGQGSLQYF. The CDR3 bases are TGCGCCAGCAGCTCCCCGGGACAGGGGTCTCTGCAGTACTTC.

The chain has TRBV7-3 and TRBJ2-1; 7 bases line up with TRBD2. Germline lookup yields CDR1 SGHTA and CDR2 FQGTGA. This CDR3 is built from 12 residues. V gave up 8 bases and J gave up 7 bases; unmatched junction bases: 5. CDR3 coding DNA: TGTGCCAGCGGAAATAGCGGGAATGAGCAGTTCTTC. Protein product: CASGNSGNEQFF.

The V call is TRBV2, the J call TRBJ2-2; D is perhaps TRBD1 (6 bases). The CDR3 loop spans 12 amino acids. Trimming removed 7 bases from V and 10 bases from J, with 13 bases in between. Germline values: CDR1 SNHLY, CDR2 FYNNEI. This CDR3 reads CASISDSSELFF. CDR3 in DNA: TGTGCCAGCATATCGGACAGTTCGGAGCTGTTTTTT.

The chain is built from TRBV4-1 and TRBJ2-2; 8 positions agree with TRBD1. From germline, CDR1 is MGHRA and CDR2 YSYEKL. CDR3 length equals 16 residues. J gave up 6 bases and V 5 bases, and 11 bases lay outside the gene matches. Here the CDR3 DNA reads TGCGCCAGCAGCTCCCGGGACAGGAGGTCCCCCGGGGAGCTGTTTTTT. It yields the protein CASSSRDRRSPGELFF.

Here the CDR3 DNA reads TGTGCCAGCAGCTTAGCAACGACAGGGGCGGGTGAAAAACTGTTTTTT. Translating it yields CASSLATTGAGEKLFF. This rearrangement joins TRBV7-6 to TRBJ1-4; 8 bases match TRBD1. Germline CDR1 SGHVS, CDR2 FNYEAQ. Trimming cost V 0 bases and J 7 bases; bases outside gene matches: 7. This CDR3 comprises 16 residues.

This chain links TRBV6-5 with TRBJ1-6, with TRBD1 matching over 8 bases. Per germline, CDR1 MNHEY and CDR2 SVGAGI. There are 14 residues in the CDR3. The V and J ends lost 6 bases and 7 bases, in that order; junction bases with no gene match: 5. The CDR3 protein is CASSPRQGNSPLHF. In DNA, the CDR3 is TGTGCCAGCAGCCCACGACAGGGGAATTCACCCCTCCACTTT.

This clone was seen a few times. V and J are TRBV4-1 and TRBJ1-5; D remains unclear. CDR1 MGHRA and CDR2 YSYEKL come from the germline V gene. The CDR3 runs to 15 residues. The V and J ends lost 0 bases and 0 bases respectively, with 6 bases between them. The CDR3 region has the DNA TGCGCCAGCAGCCAAGACCCAGTTAGCAATCAGCCCCAGCATTTT. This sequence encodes CASSQDPVSNQPQHF.

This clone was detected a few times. CDR3 nucleotides: TGTGCCAGTAGTAGCGCAGGGAAGGACGACTATGGCTACACCTTC. It specifies CASSSAGKDDYGYTF. The chain recombines TRBV19 with TRBJ1-2, with D maybe TRBD1 (5 bases). The CDR3 has 15 residues. Germline loops: CDR1 LNHDA, CDR2 SQIVND (reference sequence). V gave up 4 bases and J gave up 3 bases, with 15 bases separating them.

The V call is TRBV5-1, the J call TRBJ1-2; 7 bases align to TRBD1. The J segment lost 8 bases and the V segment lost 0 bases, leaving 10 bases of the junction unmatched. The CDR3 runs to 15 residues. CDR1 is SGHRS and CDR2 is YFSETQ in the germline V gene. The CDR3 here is CASSLADKQGFGYTF. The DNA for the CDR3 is TGCGCCAGCAGCTTGGCGGACAAACAGGGGTTCGGCTACACCTTC.

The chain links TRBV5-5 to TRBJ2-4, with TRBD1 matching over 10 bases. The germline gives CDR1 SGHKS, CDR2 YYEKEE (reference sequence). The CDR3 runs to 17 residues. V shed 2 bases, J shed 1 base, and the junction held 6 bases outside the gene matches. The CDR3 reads CASSFRQGAGAKNIQYF. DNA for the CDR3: TGTGCCAGCAGCTTTAGACAGGGGGCTGGGGCCAAAAACATTCAGTACTTC.

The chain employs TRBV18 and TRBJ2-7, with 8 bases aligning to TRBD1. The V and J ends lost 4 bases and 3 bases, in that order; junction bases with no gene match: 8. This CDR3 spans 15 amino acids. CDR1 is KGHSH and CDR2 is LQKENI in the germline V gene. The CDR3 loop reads CASSHDRDRNYEQYF. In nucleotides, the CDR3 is TGTGCCAGCTCACACGACCGGGACAGGAACTACGAGCAGTACTTC.

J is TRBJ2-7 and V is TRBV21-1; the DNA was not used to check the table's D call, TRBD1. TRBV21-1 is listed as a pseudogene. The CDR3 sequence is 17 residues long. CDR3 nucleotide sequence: TGTGCCAGCAGCAAAGAAGCGGACAGGGTTTTAAACTACGAGCAGTACTTC. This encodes CASSKEADRVLNYEQYF.

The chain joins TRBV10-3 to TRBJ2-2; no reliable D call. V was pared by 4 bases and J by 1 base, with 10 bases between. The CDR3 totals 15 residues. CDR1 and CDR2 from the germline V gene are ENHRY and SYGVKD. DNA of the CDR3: TGTGCCATCAGTGTCTTACAGAAGAACACCGGGGAGCTGTTTTTT. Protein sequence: CAISVLQKNTGELFF.

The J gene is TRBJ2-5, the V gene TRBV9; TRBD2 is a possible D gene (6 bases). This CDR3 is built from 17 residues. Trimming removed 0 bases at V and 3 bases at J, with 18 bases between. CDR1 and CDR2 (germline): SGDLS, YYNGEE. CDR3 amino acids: CASSVEPSGVGEETQYF. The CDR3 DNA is TGTGCCAGCAGCGTAGAACCCTCGGGAGTGGGGGAAGAGACCCAGTACTTC.

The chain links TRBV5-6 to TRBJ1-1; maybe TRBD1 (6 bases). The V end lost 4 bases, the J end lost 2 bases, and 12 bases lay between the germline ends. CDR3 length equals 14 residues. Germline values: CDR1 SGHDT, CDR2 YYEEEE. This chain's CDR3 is CASSLAGANTEAFF. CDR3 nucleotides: TGTGCCAGCAGCCTCGCGGGGGCAAACACTGAAGCTTTCTTT.

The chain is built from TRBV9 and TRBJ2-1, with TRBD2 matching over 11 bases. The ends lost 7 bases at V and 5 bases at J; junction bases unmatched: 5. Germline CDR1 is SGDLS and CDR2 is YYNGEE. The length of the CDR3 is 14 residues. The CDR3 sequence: CASGGTSGHNEQFF. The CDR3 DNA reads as TGTGCCAGCGGGGGGACTAGCGGTCACAATGAGCAGTTCTTC.

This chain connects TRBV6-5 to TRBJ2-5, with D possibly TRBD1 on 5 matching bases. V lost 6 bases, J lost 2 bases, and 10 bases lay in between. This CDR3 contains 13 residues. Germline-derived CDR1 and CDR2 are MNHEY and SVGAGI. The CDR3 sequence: CASRTTGQETQYF. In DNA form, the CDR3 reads TGTGCCAGCAGAACAACAGGACAAGAGACCCAGTACTTC.

The CDR3 nucleotides read TGCGCCAGCAGCTTGAACGGCAGGGTGGTTGACGAGCAGTACTTC. It specifies CASSLNGRVVDEQYF. This chain joins TRBV5-1 and TRBJ2-7; perhaps TRBD1 as D (5 bases). The CDR3 extends over 15 amino acids. V lost 1 base and J 5 bases, leaving 16 bases between the germline ends. Germline CDR1 reads SGHRS; CDR2 reads YFSETQ.

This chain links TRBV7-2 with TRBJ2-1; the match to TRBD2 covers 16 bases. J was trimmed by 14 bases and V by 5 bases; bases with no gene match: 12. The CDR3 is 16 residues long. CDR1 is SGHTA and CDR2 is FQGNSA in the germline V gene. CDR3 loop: CASSLPGLAGGGWEFF. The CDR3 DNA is TGTGCCAGCAGCCTCCCGGGACTAGCGGGGGGGGGTTGGGAGTTCTTC.

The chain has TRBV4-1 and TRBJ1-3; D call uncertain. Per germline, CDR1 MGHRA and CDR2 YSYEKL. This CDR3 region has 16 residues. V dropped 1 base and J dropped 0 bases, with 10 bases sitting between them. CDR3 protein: CASSQVASVSGNTIYF. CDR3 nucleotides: TGCGCCAGCAGCCAAGTAGCAAGCGTCTCTGGAAACACCATATATTTT.

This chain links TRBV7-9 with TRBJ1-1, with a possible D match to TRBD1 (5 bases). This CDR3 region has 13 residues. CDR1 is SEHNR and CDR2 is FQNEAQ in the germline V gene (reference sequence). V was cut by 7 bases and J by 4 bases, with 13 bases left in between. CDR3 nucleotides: TGTGCCAGCACCCCTGGGGGGTCCACTGAAGCTTTCTTT. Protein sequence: CASTPGGSTEAFF.

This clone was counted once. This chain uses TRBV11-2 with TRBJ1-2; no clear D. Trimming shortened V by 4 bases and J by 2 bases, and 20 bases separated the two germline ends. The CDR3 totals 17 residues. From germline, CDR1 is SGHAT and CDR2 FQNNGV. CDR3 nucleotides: TGTGCCAGCAGCTCACCAGACAAGAGACGGATCAACTATGGCTACACCTTC. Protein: CASSSPDKRRINYGYTF.

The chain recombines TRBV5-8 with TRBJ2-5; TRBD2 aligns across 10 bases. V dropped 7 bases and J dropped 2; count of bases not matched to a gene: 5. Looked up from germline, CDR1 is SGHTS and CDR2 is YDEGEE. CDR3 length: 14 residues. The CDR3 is CASWKREGQETQYF. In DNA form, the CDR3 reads TGTGCCAGCTGGAAGCGGGAGGGACAAGAGACCCAGTACTTC.

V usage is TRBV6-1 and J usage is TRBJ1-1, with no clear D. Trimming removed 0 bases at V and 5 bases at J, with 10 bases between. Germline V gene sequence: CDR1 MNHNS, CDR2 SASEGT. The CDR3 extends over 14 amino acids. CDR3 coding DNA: TGTGCCAGCAGTGAAGCGATCGGGGAAACTGAAGCTTTCTTT. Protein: CASSEAIGETEAFF.

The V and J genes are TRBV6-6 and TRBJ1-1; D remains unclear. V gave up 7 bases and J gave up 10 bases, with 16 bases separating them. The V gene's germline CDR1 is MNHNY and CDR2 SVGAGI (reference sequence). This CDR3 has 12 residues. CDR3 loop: CASKTLREGAFF. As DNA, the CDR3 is TGTGCCAGCAAAACGCTGAGGGAGGGAGCTTTCTTT.